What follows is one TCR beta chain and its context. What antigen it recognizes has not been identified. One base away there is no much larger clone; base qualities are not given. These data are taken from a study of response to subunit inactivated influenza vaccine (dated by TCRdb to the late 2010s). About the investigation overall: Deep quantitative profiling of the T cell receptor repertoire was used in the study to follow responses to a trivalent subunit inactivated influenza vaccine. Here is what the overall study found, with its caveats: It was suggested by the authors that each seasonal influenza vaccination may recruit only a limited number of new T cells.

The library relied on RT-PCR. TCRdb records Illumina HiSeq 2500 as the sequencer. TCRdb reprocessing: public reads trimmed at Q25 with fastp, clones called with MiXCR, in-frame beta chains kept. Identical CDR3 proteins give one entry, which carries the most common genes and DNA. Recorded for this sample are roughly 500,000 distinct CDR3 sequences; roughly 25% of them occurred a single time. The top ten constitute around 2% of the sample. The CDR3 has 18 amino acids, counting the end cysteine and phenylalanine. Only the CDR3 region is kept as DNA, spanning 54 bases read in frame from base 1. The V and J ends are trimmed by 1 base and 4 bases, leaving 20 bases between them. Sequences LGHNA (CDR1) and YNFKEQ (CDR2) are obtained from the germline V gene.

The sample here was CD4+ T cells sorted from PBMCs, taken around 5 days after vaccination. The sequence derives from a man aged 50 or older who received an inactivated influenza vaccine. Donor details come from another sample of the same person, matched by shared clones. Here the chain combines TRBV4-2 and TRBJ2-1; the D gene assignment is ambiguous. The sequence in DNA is TGTGCCAGCAGCCAAGGGAAGCGAGGCTCCACCTTGTACAATGAGCAGTTCTTC. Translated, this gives CASSQGKRGSTLYNEQFF.